Below are 10 T cell receptor beta chains sequenced from a single sample in a study of shared clonotypes between healthy human individuals. Using immunoSEQ multiplex PCR, the repertoire was profiled, and TCRdb retains in-frame clones only, with some absent. The sample contains some 1.4 million clones, roughly 96% of which appear only once. The material sequenced was naive CD4+ T cells sorted from blood. As to subset: CD45RA+ positively selected. These receptors came from a man younger than 45 in good health.

The chain links TRBV28 to TRBJ1-5; D remains ambiguous. V lost 3 bases and J 6 bases, leaving 12 bases between the germline ends. The CDR3 runs to 14 residues. Germline CDR1 reads MDHEN; CDR2 reads SYDVKM. The CDR3 reads CASSLSAPAQPQHF. DNA of the CDR3: TGTGCCAGCAGTTTGTCGGCGCCGGCTCAGCCCCAGCATTTT.

The chain has TRBV2 and TRBJ2-3; 8 bases are a match to TRBD2. Germline CDR1 is SNHLY and CDR2 is FYNNEI. The CDR3 extends over 19 amino acids. The ends lost 1 base at V and 5 bases at J; junction bases unmatched: 17. CDR3 residues: CASSEVSFRLAGVLDTQYF. The CDR3 DNA reads as TGTGCCAGCAGTGAAGTGTCTTTCCGGCTAGCGGGTGTGTTAGATACGCAGTATTTT.

The V call is TRBV5-5, the J call TRBJ1-3; 7 positions agree with TRBD1. Looked up from germline, CDR1 is SGHKS and CDR2 is YYEKEE (reference sequence). CDR3 length: 15 residues. Germline trimming cut 4 bases from V and 0 bases from J; bases unmatched to any gene: 4. For the CDR3, the DNA is TGTGCCAGCAGCCGGGACAGTAGCTCTGGAAACACCATATATTTT. It yields the protein CASSRDSSSGNTIYF.

On this clone itself: The same CDR3 is also encoded by other DNA sequences in this sample. The CDR3 is CSARSGETQYF. CDR3 coding DNA: TGCAGTGCTAGAAGCGGAGAGACCCAGTACTTC. The J gene is TRBJ2-5, the V gene TRBV20-1, with TRBD2 as a possible D gene (5 bases). The CDR3 is 11 residues long. Trimming took off 2 bases at V and 4 bases at J, with 5 bases between the two ends. In germline, CDR1 is DFQATT, CDR2 SNEGSKA (reference sequence).

This clone appeared a single time. J is TRBJ1-5 and V is TRBV7-8; D unclear. V dropped 2 bases and J dropped 4 bases, with 6 bases sitting between them. CDR3 length: 13 amino acids. Germline CDR1 and CDR2: SGHVS and FQNEAQ. The CDR3 sequence: CASSLSTNQPQHF. The CDR3 DNA sequence: TGTGCCAGCAGCTTATCCACAAATCAGCCCCAGCATTTT.

The V gene is TRBV28, the J gene TRBJ1-1; perhaps TRBD1 as D (5 bases). The CDR3 loop spans 15 amino acids. Germline CDR1 reads MDHEN; CDR2 reads SYDVKM. The ends were cut back, 7 bases at V and 3 bases at J, with 18 bases in the middle. The CDR3 sequence is CASTPPRGIDTEAFF. CDR3 nucleotide sequence: TGTGCCAGCACCCCCCCTAGGGGAATTGACACTGAAGCTTTCTTT.

This clone was detected only once. This sample also contains other DNA sequences that code for the same CDR3. This chain links TRBV28 with TRBJ2-7; tentatively, D is TRBD1 (6 bases). This CDR3 region has 14 residues. Germline CDR1 reads MDHEN; CDR2 reads SYDVKM. Trimming stripped 2 bases from V and 3 bases from J, with 11 bases between. CDR3 amino acids: CASSLTGKGYEQYF. In DNA form, the CDR3 reads TGTGCCAGCAGTTTAACAGGGAAAGGCTACGAGCAGTACTTC.

The chain links TRBV6-1 to TRBJ2-6; D might be TRBD1 (5 bases). The germline gives CDR1 MNHNS, CDR2 SASEGT. The CDR3 length is 14 residues. Trimming took off 4 bases at V and 4 bases at J, with 8 bases between the two ends. CDR3 sequence: CASSGNRGANVLTF. For the CDR3, the DNA is TGTGCCAGCAGTGGCAACAGGGGGGCCAACGTCCTGACTTTC.

The chain combines TRBV5-1 with TRBJ2-7; D uncertain. The CDR3 contains 16 residues. Trimming removed 1 base at V and 2 bases at J, with 16 bases between. CDR1 and CDR2 from the germline V gene are SGHRS and YFSETQ. This CDR3 reads CASSLSSSSVAYEQYF. In DNA form, the CDR3 reads TGCGCCAGCAGCTTGTCTTCGAGCAGCGTGGCCTACGAGCAGTACTTC.

V gene TRBV9 combines with J gene TRBJ2-3, with 8 bases identical to TRBD2. J gave up 2 bases and V 4 bases, and 12 bases lay outside the gene matches. CDR3 length equals 17 residues. The germline CDR1 and CDR2 sequences are SGDLS and YYNGEE. Here the CDR3 DNA reads TGTGCCAGCAGCCCCCGTTTAACGGGGGGGACCACAGATACGCAGTATTTT. Protein sequence: CASSPRLTGGTTDTQYF. Full variable domain (rest looked up from reference TRBV9 and TRBJ2-3): DSGVTQTPKHLITATGQRVTLRCSPRSGDLSVYWYQQSLDQGLQFLIQYYNGEERAKGNILERFSAQQFPDLHSELNLSSLELGDSALYFCASSPRLTGGTTDTQYFGPGTRLTVL.